The clone carrying this TCR beta chain has a handful of counts. Its antigen is as yet unknown. The use of previously described methods and listed TCR primers produced the bulk TCR libraries. TCRdb re-analysed the PCR reads in MiXCR, keeping a single row per CDR3 protein. The sample lists 460,000 or so distinct CDR3 sequences; over 20% were seen once. These data belong to a study of molecular identifiers for immune sequencing clone quantification. Study conclusions and caveats: Spiked Jurkat TCR RNA equivalent to one cell was reportedly detectable in some 960,000 naive cells. Highly expanded clone sizes could end up underestimated if a barcode were shared by identical TCR molecules.

Germline V gives CDR1 SGDLS, CDR2 YYNGEE. V trimming: 1 base; J trimming: 2 bases; junction bases outside the gene matches: 6. This CDR3 contains 17 residues. The sample comprised naive CD8+ T cells from blood, with Jurkat cell RNA spiked in. As for subset: FACS-sorted CD8+CD4-CCR7+CD45RA+ naive T cells. The chain couples TRBV9 to TRBJ2-3; TRBD2 agrees at 11 bases. The sequence came from a human donor in good health. Some libraries in this study had Jurkat cell RNA spiked in. CDR3 DNA sequence: TGTGCCAGCAGCGTACCACTAGCGGGGGAGTACACAGATACGCAGTATTTT. As protein: CASSVPLAGEYTDTQYF.